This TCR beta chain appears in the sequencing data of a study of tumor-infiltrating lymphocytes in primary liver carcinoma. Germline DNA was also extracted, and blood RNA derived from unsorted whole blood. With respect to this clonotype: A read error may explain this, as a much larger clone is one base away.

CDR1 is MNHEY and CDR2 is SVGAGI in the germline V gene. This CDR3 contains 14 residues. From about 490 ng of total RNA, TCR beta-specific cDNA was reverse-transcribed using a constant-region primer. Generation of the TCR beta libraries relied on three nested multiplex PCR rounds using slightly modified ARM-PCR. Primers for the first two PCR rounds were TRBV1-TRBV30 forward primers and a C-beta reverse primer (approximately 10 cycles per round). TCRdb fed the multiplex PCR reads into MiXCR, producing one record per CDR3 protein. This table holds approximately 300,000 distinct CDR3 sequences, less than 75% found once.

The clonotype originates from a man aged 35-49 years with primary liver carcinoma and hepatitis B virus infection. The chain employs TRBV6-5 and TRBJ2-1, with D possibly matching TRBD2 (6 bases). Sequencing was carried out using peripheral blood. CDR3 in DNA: TGTGCCAGCAGCCGGGACTTCAGGCTAAATGAGCTGTTCTTC. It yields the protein CASSRDFRLNELFF.